Detailed here is one TCR beta chain. The antigen it recognizes is unknown. No base quality values were provided; no much bigger clone lies one nucleotide off. TCRbeta CDR3 regions were amplified from genomic DNA using the immunoSEQ Assay, a bias-controlled multiplex PCR. The authors' pipeline ran thus. The number of nucleated cells in each sample was estimated from the amplification of reference gene primers within the assay. To quantify the absolute abundance of each unique TCRbeta CDR3 rearrangement, sequence reads were collapsed and filtered. For each sample, productive Simpson clonality was calculated as the square root of Simpson's diversity index across productive rearrangements. TCRdb obtained this table from immuneACCESS and retained in-frame rearrangements with V and J assigned. These tables miss some clones; where compared with another copy, unresolved V genes account for less than half of the shortfall, and the remainder is unexplained. V and J calls and clone size come straight from that table; D and trimming were deduced from the DNA. Within this sample are about 210,000 clones, with around nine tenths of them counted one time only. The ten largest clones add up to about 2.9% of the sample.

Collaborating institutions collected whole blood in K2EDTA tubes following their own protocols. For TCRbeta analysis, collaborators shipped samples in one of three forms: frozen whole blood, isolated PBMCs, or DNA extracted from either of those sample types. This sample was included in a study of blood T cell repertoires in COVID-19 (dated by TCRdb to the early 2020s). Regarding the study in general: Samples from collaborators originated in the United States, Italy and Spain and spanned both the acute and convalescent phases of COVID-19. The material from the prospective study consisted of cDNA or gDNA derived from T cells, B-cell-depleted T cells, or PBMCs. Subjects who had been exposed to COVID-19, were actively infected with it, or had recovered from it provided the deeply sampled blood TCRbeta repertoires that made up the dataset. The repertoires were released in a freely available public database intended as a resource for research on the immune response to SARS-CoV-2. The samples were drawn from two sources: the first 160 participants of the ongoing ImmuneRACE study, and some 1,300 subjects contributed by 6 global collaborators. Nearly every sample came with metadata listing a de-identified subject ID, COVID-19 status, age in years and sex. Where available, HLA class I and class II types were taken from metadata supplied by the sample provider and were not determined by assay-based typing. On the study overall, not on this receptor specifically: Clinical and demographic metadata were provided uncurated, with the amount varying by source and participant.

Sequencing was carried out using peripheral blood. The sequence came from a man between 60 and 70 years old with acute or convalescent COVID-19.

The nucleotide sequence reads as follows: TGTGCCACCAAGAGCGGGGGTCCCCACACAGATACGCAGTATTTT. This gives the protein CATKSGGPHTDTQYF. The sequence links TRBV25-1 to TRBJ2-3; 8 nucleotides in the junction match TRBD2. The germline V and J ends show losses of 10 bases and 2 bases respectively, and no gene match explains 11 bases of the junction. The CDR3 has 15 amino acids, counting the end cysteine and phenylalanine. CDR3 DNA is the only sequence kept; it has 45 bases, read in frame from the first base. Looking up the germline V gene yields CDR1 MGHDK and CDR2 SYGVNS.